This T cell receptor beta chain was sequenced during a study of response to subunit inactivated influenza vaccine. Per germline, CDR1 ENHRY and CDR2 SYGVKD. The CDR3 length is 16 residues. V was trimmed by 6 bases and J by 1 base, leaving 13 bases between them. This clonotype was detected many times. What it recognizes is unknown. Regarding the study as a whole: The authors offered the suggestion that each seasonal influenza vaccination recruits few new T cells.

TCRdb redid the calling of the RT-PCR reads with MiXCR, one entry per CDR3 protein. The profile shows about 180,000 distinct CDR3 sequences, around 9% of them singletons. This chain uses TRBV10-3 with TRBJ2-6; D might be TRBD1 or TRBD2, each matching 5 bases. This specimen consisted of non-naive T cells sorted from PBMCs, obtained on the day of vaccination. The sequence was obtained from a middle-aged man who received an inactivated influenza vaccine. The chain's CDR3 is CAIRGTEVSGANVLTF. CDR3 nucleotide sequence: TGTGCCATCAGAGGGACGGAAGTGTCTGGGGCCAACGTCCTGACTTTC.